This T cell receptor beta chain is drawn from a study of a mutant IDH1 vaccine in newly diagnosed glioma. Turning to the study itself: Those enrolled had earlier been treated with radiotherapy, temozolomide, or both, mostly both. General observations from the study: No link was apparently found between pseudoprogression and changes in top peripheral T cell clonotypes.

Looked up from germline, CDR1 is LGHNT and CDR2 is FRNRAP. The CDR3 covers 13 residues. V shed 5 bases, J shed 5 bases, and the junction held 3 bases outside the gene matches. The method was immunoSEQ multiplex PCR; TCRdb's version includes in-frame clones alone and lacks a portion of them. The data contain tens of thousands of clones, 91% of them singletons. A remark on this clone: The antigen remains unidentified.

The time point: baseline, week 1 (first vaccination visit). Treatment specified: pre-vaccination baseline after standard-of-care therapy. The receptor was derived from a man aged 50-59 years with glioma. The chain links TRBV12-5 to TRBJ1-2, with 9 bases fitting TRBD1. Sequences were derived from PBMCs, sampled from a glioma patient treated with radiotherapy, temozolomide or both. DNA of the CDR3: TGTGCTAGTGGTCGGGACAGGGTATATGGCTACACCTTC. Protein sequence: CASGRDRVYGYTF.